This T cell receptor (beta chain) emerged from a study of cytomegalovirus exposure and HLA in healthy donors. The germline V gene encodes CDR1 SGHTA and CDR2 FQGNSA. The CDR3 length is 12 residues. The V gene lost 5 bases and the J gene lost 10 bases, with 14 bases spanning the gap. Concerning this clone itself: Its antigen is as yet unknown.

Healthy bone marrow donors made up the cohort. At the time of sampling, donors were nominally healthy, though unrecorded immune exposures were likely. The study ran its PCR with 60 Vbeta and 13 Jbeta primers. Profiling relied on immunoSEQ multiplex PCR, and the TCRdb table lists in-frame clones only, not all of them. This repertoire includes 110,000 to 150,000 clones. Study-wide points: Another analysis was done later, and it associated approximately 17,000 TCR beta sequences with HLA alleles at 0.05 false discovery rate.

The J gene is TRBJ2-5, the V gene TRBV7-2; perhaps TRBD2 as D (6 bases). This clonotype originated in a male donor in good health and CMV-seronegative. The sample taken for sequencing was PBMCs. The CDR3, as DNA: TGTGCCAGCAGCCCAAGGCGGGGAAACCAGTACTTC. It is translated as CASSPRRGNQYF.